Below, 15 T cell receptor beta chains from the same sample are listed, as sequenced in a study of T-cell memory formation after mild COVID-19. Using its own MiXCR run on the 5' RACE reads, TCRdb lists one record per CDR3 protein. This table holds more than 250,000 distinct CDR3 sequences, 16% found once. The source material was PBMCs or a T cell subset sorted from them (not recorded which). Receptor source: a man aged 18 to 30 who had mild COVID-19 (a few samples of this study predate the infection). Cell type and time point are not known.

This clonotype appeared a few times. The chain employs TRBV20-1 and TRBJ2-3, with TRBD2 matching over 14 bases. The CDR3 is 16 amino acids. V lost 6 bases, J lost 6 bases, and 11 bases stayed unmatched. Per the germline V gene, CDR1 is DFQATT and CDR2 is SNEGSKA (reference sequence). CDR3 in DNA: TGCAGTGCGTCGGGACTAGCGGGGGCCATGGGGGATACGCAGTATTTT. Translating gives CSASGLAGAMGDTQYF.

Only a few counts were recorded for this clonotype. The V call is TRBV5-1, the J call TRBJ1-1, with D possibly matching TRBD1 (5 bases). The CDR3 has 15 amino acids. The V gene's germline CDR1 is SGHRS and CDR2 YFSETQ. V lost 1 base, J lost 0 bases, and 10 bases lay in between. In DNA form, the CDR3 reads TGCGCCAGCAGCTTGTCGGCAGGGCTGAACACTGAAGCTTTCTTT. It specifies CASSLSAGLNTEAFF.

The chain carries TRBV7-6 and TRBJ1-2, with D unclear. The CDR3 covers 13 residues. Trimming took 3 bases from V and 6 from J, leaving 11 bases between them. The germline V gene encodes CDR1 SGHVS and CDR2 FNYEAQ. This CDR3 is CASSFPDGNGYTF. The CDR3 bases are TGTGCCAGCAGCTTCCCAGACGGAAATGGCTACACCTTC.

This clonotype was counted between two and nine times. The chain recombines TRBV7-9 with TRBJ2-5; tentatively, D is TRBD2 (5 bases). Trimming stripped 5 bases from V and 5 bases from J, with 12 bases between. Germline CDR1 is SEHNR and CDR2 is FQNEAQ (reference sequence). This CDR3 is 13 amino acids long. DNA of the CDR3: TGTGCCAGCAGCAGGGTCCCGGGGGAGACCCAGTACTTC. It translates to CASSRVPGETQYF.

V usage is TRBV4-1 and J usage is TRBJ2-7; 8 positions agree with TRBD1. J gave up 2 bases and V 1 base, and 1 base lay outside the gene matches. In germline, CDR1 is MGHRA, CDR2 YSYEKL. This CDR3 region has 14 residues. The CDR3 sequence: CASSQVQGAYEQYF. CDR3 nucleotides: TGCGCCAGCAGCCAAGTACAGGGGGCCTACGAGCAGTACTTC.

This clonotype has a handful of counts. The chain recombines TRBV5-1 with TRBJ2-3; 9 nucleotides line up with TRBD1. The CDR3 has 15 residues. The ends lost 5 bases at V and 2 bases at J; junction bases unmatched: 6. Germline CDR1 reads SGHRS; CDR2 reads YFSETQ. The CDR3 DNA sequence: TGCGCCAGCAGGAGGACAGGGGCTCCCACAGATACGCAGTATTTT. The encoded protein is CASRRTGAPTDTQYF.

The table lists this clonotype with a few counts. This chain joins TRBV5-4 and TRBJ2-7; D is perhaps TRBD2 (6 bases). V gave up 4 bases and J gave up 0 bases, with 17 bases separating them. Germline V gene lookup returns CDR1 SGHNT and CDR2 YYREEE (reference sequence). The CDR3 covers 16 residues. CDR3 sequence: CASSEGGASSSYEQYV. CDR3 in DNA: TGTGCCAGCAGCGAAGGAGGGGCCTCGAGCTCCTACGAGCAGTACGTC.

The chain joins TRBV4-1 to TRBJ1-5; 8 bases align to TRBD1. The CDR3 runs 18 residues. In germline, CDR1 is MGHRA, CDR2 YSYEKL. The junction had 9 bases not matched to a gene; V was cut back by 2 bases and J by 0 bases. This CDR3 reads CASSQFTGGDYSNQPQHF. The DNA of the CDR3 is TGCGCCAGCAGCCAATTTACAGGGGGAGATTATAGCAATCAGCCCCAGCATTTT.

The chain is built from TRBV4-1 and TRBJ2-1; 7 nucleotides line up with TRBD2. The V and J ends lost 4 bases and 0 bases, in that order; junction bases with no gene match: 9. Germline-derived CDR1 and CDR2 are MGHRA and YSYEKL. The CDR3 totals 17 residues. The CDR3 loop reads CASSRLGAGSSYNEQFF. DNA of the CDR3: TGCGCCAGCAGCCGCCTGGGAGCGGGGAGCTCCTACAATGAGCAGTTCTTC.

This clonotype was observed a handful of times. The rearrangement links TRBV20-1 to TRBJ2-7; D unresolved. This CDR3 region has 14 residues. In germline, CDR1 is DFQATT, CDR2 SNEGSKA (reference sequence). Trimming left V 0 bases short and J 0 bases short, with 9 bases between. The CDR3 loop reads CSAREHISSYEQYV. DNA for the CDR3: TGCAGTGCTAGAGAGCATATCAGCTCCTACGAGCAGTACGTC.

This clonotype was picked up a small number of times. The chain is built from TRBV28 and TRBJ2-4; tentatively, D is TRBD1 (5 bases). Per the germline V gene, CDR1 is MDHEN and CDR2 is SYDVKM. The CDR3 has 18 amino acids. The V and J ends lost 3 bases and 0 bases respectively, with 18 bases between them. The CDR3 DNA sequence: TGTGCCAGCAGTTTCTGGACAACGAAGCGATTAGCCAAAAACATTCAGTACTTC. This translates into CASSFWTTKRLAKNIQYF.

The gene calls are TRBV21-1 and TRBJ1-4; TRBD1, as called in the table, went unchecked against the DNA. TRBV21-1 is designated a pseudogene. The CDR3 sequence is 15 residues long. The CDR3 loop reads CASSKVLQGSEKLFF. The CDR3 coding sequence is TGTGCCAGCAGCAAAGTCCTCCAGGGGTCCGAAAAACTGTTTTTT.

J is TRBJ2-2 and V is TRBV11-1, with 8 bases lining up with TRBD1. From germline, CDR1 is SGHAT and CDR2 FQDESV (reference sequence). This CDR3 region has 15 residues. Trimming took 5 bases from V and 5 from J; bases not matched to a gene: 7. CDR3 nucleotide sequence: TGTGCCAGCAGCCCTCGGACAGGGAGGACCGGGGAGCTGTTTTTT. It codes for CASSPRTGRTGELFF. The whole variable domain, filled in from reference TRBV11-1 and TRBJ2-2, reads EAEVAQSPRYKITEKSQAVAFWCDPISGHATLYWYRQILGQGPELLVQFQDESVVDDSQLPKDRFSAERLKGVDSTLKIQPAELGDSAMYLCASSPRTGRTGELFFGEGSRLTVL.

This chain connects TRBV2 to TRBJ1-1, with D maybe TRBD1 (6 bases). Germline loops: CDR1 SNHLY, CDR2 FYNNEI. V was trimmed by 6 bases and J by 6 bases, leaving 20 bases between them. The CDR3 has 15 residues. The CDR3 reads CASRNSGGLFAEAFF. The CDR3 region has the DNA TGTGCCAGCAGGAACTCCGGGGGCTTGTTTGCTGAAGCTTTCTTT.

As regards this clonotype: At one end, the junction sequence differs from germline, possibly due to a read error. This chain links TRBV29-1 with TRBJ1-1; D is possibly TRBD1 (6 bases). CDR1 is SQVTM, CDR2 ANQGSEA, per germline. The CDR3 loop spans 13 amino acids. The CDR3 here is CRVGRGTDTEAFF. In DNA, the CDR3 is TGCAGGGTTGGTAGGGGGACGGACACTGAAGCTTTCTTT.